Below, 10 T cell receptor beta chains from the same sample are listed, as sequenced in a study of cytomegalovirus exposure and HLA in healthy donors. Both 60 Vbeta primers and 13 Jbeta primers went into the PCR. Produced via immunoSEQ multiplex PCR; TCRdb's table is partial and in-frame only. The sample records some 170,000 clones, around four fifths being singletons. The sequencing input was PBMCs. Receptor source: a woman in her fifties or sixties in good health and CMV-seronegative.

The chain has TRBV7-2 and TRBJ1-6; 7 bases fit TRBD1. The CDR3 consists of 17 residues. With V trimmed by 5 bases and J by 0 bases, 7 bases remained unmatched. CDR1 is SGHTA, CDR2 FQGNSA, per germline. The CDR3 DNA reads as TGTGCCAGCAGCCCCATTCCAGGGGGCTCCTATAATTCACCCCTCCACTTT. Encoded protein: CASSPIPGGSYNSPLHF.

The chain recombines TRBV11-3 with TRBJ2-5; D gene unclear. The CDR3 is made up of 13 amino acids. The germline V and J ends were trimmed by 3 bases and 2 bases, with 7 bases remaining between them. Germline V lookup: CDR1 SGHNT, CDR2 YENEEA. The CDR3 region has the DNA TGTGCCAGCAGCTTGAGTCTTCAAGAGACCCAGTACTTC. Encoded protein: CASSLSLQETQYF.

This chain connects TRBV4-2 to TRBJ2-7; maybe TRBD1 (6 bases). Trimming pared 4 bases from V and 0 bases from J, leaving 16 bases between. Looked up from germline, CDR1 is LGHNA and CDR2 is YNFKEQ. The CDR3 sequence is 16 residues long. CDR3 loop: CASSPLQGSPSYEQYF. DNA for the CDR3: TGTGCCAGCAGCCCACTTCAGGGGTCCCCCTCCTACGAGCAGTACTTC.

This clone has only a few counts. The gene calls are TRBV10-3 and TRBJ1-1, with D perhaps TRBD1 (5 bases). The CDR3 has 11 amino acids. The germline V and J ends were trimmed by 6 bases and 8 bases, with 10 bases remaining between them. Germline CDR1 is ENHRY and CDR2 is SYGVKD. CDR3 nucleotide sequence: TGTGCCATCAGGGAAGCAGGGGAAGCTTTCTTT. It yields the protein CAIREAGEAFF.

V and J are TRBV7-2 and TRBJ2-7, with a tentative D call TRBD2 (6 bases). CDR1 is SGHTA and CDR2 is FQGNSA in the germline V gene. This CDR3 is built from 13 residues. V dropped 4 bases and J dropped 3 bases, with 10 bases sitting between them. The CDR3, as DNA: TGTGCCAGCAGCTCCCGGGGGTTCTACGAGCAGTACTTC. The encoded protein is CASSSRGFYEQYF.

The rearrangement joins TRBV6-1 to TRBJ2-5; 11 nucleotides agree with TRBD2. Germline V gives CDR1 MNHNS, CDR2 SASEGT. The CDR3 runs 15 residues. V shed 4 bases, J shed 5 bases, and the junction held 6 bases outside the gene matches. The chain's CDR3 is CASSGASGRTETQYF. The CDR3 nucleotides are TGTGCCAGCAGTGGAGCTAGCGGGAGGACGGAGACCCAGTACTTC.

This clone appeared once. The chain recombines TRBV25-1 with TRBJ2-3; TRBD2 matches at 8 bases. J gave up 2 bases and V 2 bases, and 3 bases lay outside the gene matches. CDR1 and CDR2 from the germline V gene are MGHDK and SYGVNS. The CDR3 has 15 amino acids. DNA for the CDR3: TGTGCCAGCAGTGAACGCGGGAGGATCACAGATACGCAGTATTTT. Residues: CASSERGRITDTQYF.

The V and J genes are TRBV28 and TRBJ1-4; possibly TRBD1 for D (5 bases). The CDR3 covers 13 residues. Per germline, CDR1 MDHEN and CDR2 SYDVKM. V gave up 5 bases and J gave up 8 bases, with 12 bases separating them. The CDR3 spells CASSLGAREKLFF. The CDR3 nucleotides read TGTGCCAGCAGTCTAGGGGCACGGGAAAAACTGTTTTTT.

The genes are TRBV6-6 and TRBJ2-2, with D perhaps matching TRBD2 (6 bases). Between the trimmed V and J ends, which lost 6 bases and 4 bases, there was a span of 15 bases. Germline V gene data show CDR1 as MNHNY and CDR2 as SVGAGI (reference sequence). CDR3 length: 15 residues. This CDR3 reads CASSPPGVGTGELFF. The CDR3 bases are TGTGCCAGCAGCCCGCCGGGGGTGGGCACCGGGGAGCTGTTTTTT.

This clone was seen a single time. The V call is TRBV5-1, the J call TRBJ2-5; 8 nucleotides match TRBD2. This CDR3 spans 16 amino acids. The germline V gene encodes CDR1 SGHRS and CDR2 YFSETQ. V shed 2 bases, J shed 2 bases, and the junction held 8 bases outside the gene matches. CDR3 loop: CASSFRSGGLQETQYF. CDR3 DNA: TGCGCCAGCAGCTTCAGGTCGGGGGGGTTGCAAGAGACCCAGTACTTC.